This T cell receptor (beta chain) was documented in a study of blood T cell repertoires in COVID-19. Overall study context: COVID-19 samples collected from the United States, Italy and Spain covered acute and convalescent phases.

The CDR3 spans 15 residues. The germline V gene has CDR1 SGDLS and CDR2 YYNGEE. Trimming removed 4 bases from V and 8 bases from J, with 21 bases in between. Participant-given clinical history determined each cohort assignment. As originally analysed: Reference gene primers were amplified, and this amplification served to estimate nucleated cell counts. The table came from immunoSEQ multiplex PCR; TCRdb's copy has only in-frame clones and leaves some out. V and J calls and clone size follow that table, whereas D and trimming were derived from the DNA. The sample has approximately 170,000 clones, around four fifths seen once; the top ten hold around 3.6%.

The TCR sequence derives from a woman aged 50 to 65 in a cohort exposed to, infected with or recovered from COVID-19 (not recorded which). Sequenced material: PBMCs or T cells enriched from blood (not recorded which). J is TRBJ1-2 and V is TRBV9, with a weak D call TRBD1 (6 bases). In DNA form, the CDR3 reads TGTGCCAGCAGCTTAACCCCACAGGGAGTGAGGGGCTACACCTTC. Encoded protein: CASSLTPQGVRGYTF.